Shown below are 23 T cell receptor beta chains from a single sample sequenced in a study of CD8 T cell repertoires and HIV-1 epitope variants. The method was immunoSEQ multiplex PCR; TCRdb's version includes in-frame clones alone and lacks a portion of them. The table has roughly 100,000 clones, around 75% seen once. Sequencing used uncultured baseline CD8+ T cells from peripheral blood mononuclear cells (PBMCs). These receptors originate from a male donor with HIV.

This chain connects TRBV5-1 to TRBJ2-3; D is ambiguous. This CDR3 is built from 15 residues. Germline loops: CDR1 SGHRS, CDR2 YFSETQ. V lost 0 bases, J lost 4 bases, and 12 bases lay in between. The CDR3, as DNA: TGCGCCAGCAGCTTGGACGGCACTATTTCAGATACGCAGTATTTT. Encoded protein: CASSLDGTISDTQYF. Variable domain in full (rest from reference TRBV5-1 and TRBJ2-3): KAGVTQTPRYLIKTRGQQVTLSCSPISGHRSVSWYQQTPGQGLQFLFEYFSETQRNKGNFPGRFSGRQFSNSRSEMNVSTLELGDSALYLCASSLDGTISDTQYFGPGTRLTVL.

This clone was detected only a few times. The rearrangement joins TRBV29-1 to TRBJ2-1, with 10 bases aligning to TRBD2. With 6 bases clipped from V and 6 bases from J, the junction kept 8 bases outside the gene matches. Germline CDR1 and CDR2: SQVTM and ANQGSEA. CDR3 length: 14 residues. The CDR3, as DNA: TGCAGCGTATCTAGCGGGAGTTTAGTCAATGAGCAGTTCTTC. Translating it yields CSVSSGSLVNEQFF.

The chain recombines TRBV27 with TRBJ2-3; a weak D match, TRBD2 (6 bases). CDR3 length equals 14 residues. Germline CDR1 is MNHEY and CDR2 is SMNVEV (reference sequence). V lost 3 bases and J lost 4, with 11 bases in between. The CDR3 DNA reads TGTGCCAGCAGTTTGCGGGGTGAAGCAGATACGCAGTATTTT. Its protein is CASSLRGEADTQYF.

The chain is built from TRBV2 and TRBJ2-1; D ambiguous. This CDR3 region has 13 residues. Trimming pared 5 bases from V and 7 bases from J, leaving 12 bases between. The germline V gene encodes CDR1 SNHLY and CDR2 FYNNEI. This chain's CDR3 is CASSSRPWNEQFF. Written as DNA, the CDR3 is TGTGCCAGCAGTTCCCGGCCCTGGAATGAGCAGTTCTTC.

CDR3 protein: CASSGAGSGYNEQFF. Written as DNA, the CDR3 is TGTGCCAGCAGTGGGGCAGGGTCTGGATACAATGAGCAGTTCTTC. The genes are TRBV27 and TRBJ2-1, with TRBD1 as a possible D gene (5 bases). V lost 5 bases and J lost 4, with 15 bases in between. The CDR3 is made up of 15 amino acids. Per germline, CDR1 MNHEY and CDR2 SMNVEV (reference sequence).

The CDR3 DNA follows: TGCAGCGTTGATTCTTGGGGCTACACCTTC. It codes for CSVDSWGYTF. The chain carries TRBV29-1 and TRBJ1-2; D gene ambiguous. CDR1 and CDR2 from the germline V gene are SQVTM and ANQGSEA. The V gene lost 3 bases and the J gene lost 8 bases, with 7 bases spanning the gap. The CDR3 totals 10 residues.

The CDR3 region is CASSMLAGGPGDTQYF. The CDR3 DNA sequence: TGTGCCAGTAGTATGTTGGCGGGAGGGCCCGGAGATACGCAGTATTTT. This chain links TRBV19 with TRBJ2-3, with 9 bases fitting TRBD2. Trimming removed 3 bases from V and 5 bases from J; junction bases left unmatched: 9. From germline, CDR1 is LNHDA and CDR2 SQIVND (reference sequence). This CDR3 spans 16 amino acids.

J is TRBJ2-7 and V is TRBV6-5, with TRBD2 matching over 9 bases. V lost 1 base to trimming and J lost 4 bases; unmatched junction nucleotides: 8. This CDR3 is built from 16 residues. Germline-derived CDR1 and CDR2 are MNHEY and SVGAGI. CDR3 DNA: TGTGCCAGCAGTTACTGGCCTCGCGGGGGGGAATACGAGCAGTACTTC. Encoded protein: CASSYWPRGGEYEQYF.

The CDR3 is CASSPSGRYSNQPQHF. In DNA, the CDR3 is TGTGCCAGCAGCCCTAGCGGCAGATATAGCAATCAGCCCCAGCATTTT. This chain uses TRBV11-2 with TRBJ1-5; D call uncertain. The length of the CDR3 is 16 residues. V lost 5 bases and J 0 bases, leaving 14 bases between the germline ends. Per the germline V gene, CDR1 is SGHAT and CDR2 is FQNNGV.

V is TRBV6-5 and J is TRBJ1-2; tentative D call: TRBD1 (6 bases). V was pared by 6 bases and J by 8 bases, with 16 bases between. The CDR3 is made up of 13 amino acids. Germline V gene lookup returns CDR1 MNHEY and CDR2 SVGAGI. The CDR3 bases are TGTGCCAGCAGACTAACAGGGCGTGAAGGCTACACCTTC. It is translated as CASRLTGREGYTF.

In its sample, this clone was seen once. This chain joins TRBV30 and TRBJ2-3, with D tentatively TRBD1 (5 bases). CDR3 length: 13 amino acids. The ends were cut back, 2 bases at V and 6 bases at J, with 12 bases in the middle. CDR1 and CDR2 (germline): GTSNPN, SVGIG (reference sequence). CDR3 sequence: CAWSQGAGDTQYF. In DNA, the CDR3 is TGTGCCTGGAGTCAGGGCGCTGGGGATACGCAGTATTTT.

The chain recombines TRBV19 with TRBJ2-7; 8 bases map to TRBD1. Germline V lookup: CDR1 LNHDA, CDR2 SQIVND (reference sequence). This CDR3 comprises 17 residues. V lost 4 bases to trimming and J lost 4 bases; unmatched junction nucleotides: 15. The CDR3 DNA is TGTGCCAGTAGTACCCGGGACGGGACAGGTAGGGTTTACGAGCAGTACTTC. Its translation: CASSTRDGTGRVYEQYF.

The genes are TRBV6-5 and TRBJ2-6; unclear D gene. Germline-derived CDR1 and CDR2 are MNHEY and SVGAGI. V gave up 9 bases and J gave up 3 bases, with 6 bases separating them. CDR3 size: 12 residues. CDR3 amino acids: CASNSGANVLTF. In nucleotides, the CDR3 is TGTGCCAGTAACAGTGGGGCCAACGTCCTGACTTTC.

The V gene is TRBV19, the J gene TRBJ2-1; 11 positions match TRBD1. Germline CDR1 LNHDA, CDR2 SQIVND (reference sequence). This CDR3 is built from 15 residues. The J segment lost 9 bases and the V segment lost 5 bases, leaving 9 bases of the junction unmatched. CDR3 nucleotides: TGTGCCAGTAGTTGGACAGGGGGCATGGTAGGTGAGCAGTTCTTC. This encodes CASSWTGGMVGEQFF. The full variable domain, completed using reference TRBV19 and TRBJ2-1, is DGGITQSPKYLFRKEGQNVTLSCEQNLNHDAMYWYRQDPGQGLRLIYYSQIVNDFQKGDIAEGYSVSREKKESFPLTVTSAQKNPTAFYLCASSWTGGMVGEQFFGPGTRLTVL.

V usage is TRBV6-1 and J usage is TRBJ2-5; TRBD1 is a possible D gene (5 bases). The CDR3 covers 13 residues. Germline CDR1 and CDR2: MNHNS and SASEGT. Between the trimmed V and J ends, which lost 7 bases and 0 bases, there was a span of 9 bases. The CDR3 nucleotides read TGTGCCAGCACCAACAGGTACCAAGAGACCCAGTACTTC. It translates to CASTNRYQETQYF.

The J gene is TRBJ2-5, the V gene TRBV30, with TRBD1 identical over 9 bases. Unmatched junction bases numbered 2, after V lost 0 bases and J lost 0 bases. Germline lookup yields CDR1 GTSNPN and CDR2 SVGIG (reference sequence). The CDR3 spans 15 residues. The CDR3 region is CAWSVGQGNQETQYF. CDR3 DNA sequence: TGTGCCTGGAGTGTAGGACAGGGGAACCAAGAGACCCAGTACTTC.

This clone was picked up a small number of times. V gene TRBV27 combines with J gene TRBJ1-5; 12 bases agree with TRBD1. V trimming: 4 bases; J trimming: 5 bases; junction bases outside the gene matches: 9. The CDR3 has 17 residues. Germline CDR1 MNHEY, CDR2 SMNVEV (reference sequence). As DNA, the CDR3 is TGTGCCAGCAGTTCCGGGACAGGGGGCTGGGGGGATCAGCCCCAGCATTTT. Encoded protein: CASSSGTGGWGDQPQHF.

The rearrangement joins TRBV10-3 to TRBJ2-1, with 9 bases identical to TRBD2. With 5 bases clipped from V and 7 bases from J, the junction kept 6 bases outside the gene matches. The CDR3 has 14 residues. Germline values: CDR1 ENHRY, CDR2 SYGVKD. CDR3 DNA sequence: TGTGCCATCAGTTTAGCGGGAGCTGGAAATGAGCAGTTCTTC. It yields the protein CAISLAGAGNEQFF.

J is TRBJ2-1 and V is TRBV7-9; 8 nucleotides match TRBD1. The CDR3 spans 16 residues. After removal of 2 bases from V and 1 base from J, the junction contained 4 bases not matched to a gene. Germline V gives CDR1 SEHNR, CDR2 FQNEAQ (reference sequence). The CDR3 DNA is TGTGCCAGCAGCTTAATGGGGACAGGTTCCTACAATGAGCAGTTCTTC. Translating gives CASSLMGTGSYNEQFF.

The chain employs TRBV28 and TRBJ2-5; D is possibly TRBD2 (7 bases). This CDR3 comprises 14 residues. CDR1 is MDHEN, CDR2 SYDVKM, per germline. Trimming removed 7 bases from V and 2 bases from J, with 14 bases in between. The CDR3 bases are TGTGCCAGCATGGGAGGGGGAATACAAGAGACCCAGTACTTC. It yields the protein CASMGGGIQETQYF.

V usage is TRBV2 and J usage is TRBJ1-5; D not certain. Germline lookup yields CDR1 SNHLY and CDR2 FYNNEI. Trimming took 3 bases from V and 5 from J, leaving 8 bases between them. This CDR3 contains 13 residues. The CDR3 loop is CASSEVAYQPQHF. The CDR3 nucleotides read TGTGCCAGCAGTGAGGTCGCCTATCAGCCCCAGCATTTT.

The rearrangement links TRBV19 to TRBJ2-5; D might be TRBD1 (5 bases). In germline, CDR1 is LNHDA, CDR2 SQIVND (reference sequence). CDR3 length equals 13 residues. V lost 4 bases, J lost 4 bases, and 10 bases lay in between. The CDR3 loop is CASSKKRGETQYF. In DNA form, the CDR3 reads TGTGCCAGTAGTAAGAAAAGGGGAGAGACCCAGTACTTC.

CDR3 amino acids: CASSLEPGGVGYTF. CDR3 in DNA: TGTGCCAGCAGCTTAGAGCCAGGGGGCGTTGGCTACACCTTC. The chain carries TRBV7-9 and TRBJ1-2, with 8 bases aligning to TRBD1. The trim removed 1 base at V and 7 bases at J, leaving 5 bases unmatched. This CDR3 has 14 amino acids. Germline CDR1 reads SEHNR; CDR2 reads FQNEAQ (reference sequence). Variable domain in full (rest from reference TRBV7-9 and TRBJ1-2): DTGVSQNPRHKITKRGQNVTFRCDPISEHNRLYWYRQTLGQGPEFLTYFQNEAQLEKSRLLSDRFSAERPKGSFSTLEIQRTEQGDSAMYLCASSLEPGGVGYTFGSGTRLTVV.